This TCR beta chain came from a study of blood T cell repertoires in COVID-19. The table came from immunoSEQ multiplex PCR; TCRdb's copy has only in-frame clones and leaves some out. Here the sample spans 80,000 to 95,000 clones, roughly 85% being singletons. The material sequenced was peripheral blood. This sequence originates from a man over 45 with active or convalescent COVID-19.

Written as DNA, the CDR3 is TGTGCCAGCAGTGGACAGTTCCCCTCGTATAATTCACCCCTCCACTTT. Amino acids: CASSGQFPSYNSPLHF. J is TRBJ1-6 and V is TRBV5-5; TRBD1 is a possible D gene (6 bases). Trimming took 5 bases from V and 4 from J, leaving 16 bases between them. The germline V gene has CDR1 SGHKS and CDR2 YYEKEE (reference sequence). There are 16 residues in the CDR3.